This T cell receptor beta chain was profiled in a study of cytomegalovirus exposure and HLA in healthy donors. Study overall: Earlier sequencing of 150 million to 200 million T cells yielded 95 million to 120 million unique TCR beta sequences.

Primers: 60 Vbeta forward and 13 Jbeta reverse. Data came from immunoSEQ multiplex PCR; TCRdb stores just in-frame clones and leaves some out. This table holds about 140,000 clones, roughly 82% found once. A word on this clone: The antigen is unknown.

General observations from the study: In a later analysis, an Asian-associated ancestry cluster reportedly showed fewer N-insertions than the roughly 710-donor mean.

Sequenced input: PBMCs. This clonotype was sampled from a man aged 18 to 30 in good health and CMV-seropositive.

The DNA for the CDR3 is TGTGCCAGCAGGGACGGAGGTCTAAGGGCAGATACGCAGTATTTT. Protein: CASRDGGLRADTQYF. The J gene is TRBJ2-3, the V gene TRBV28; a weak D match, TRBD2 (5 bases). The germline V gene encodes CDR1 MDHEN and CDR2 SYDVKM. The CDR3 sequence is 15 residues long. The germline V and J ends were trimmed by 6 bases and 4 bases, with 17 bases remaining between them.